The clone carrying this TCR beta chain is labeled as medium-sized. Its matching antigen is unknown. The CDR3 is made up of 12 amino acids. The germline gives CDR1 LGHNA, CDR2 YNFKEQ. V shed 6 bases and J shed 2 bases, with 7 bases lying between them. Alloreactive TCRbeta sequences came from sequencing proliferating CFSE-low cells in the MLR. Stimulators were graft donor PBMCs, splenocytes, lymph-node cells, or third-party PBMCs for pre-transplant recipient cells. This sample was included in a study of T cell clones after liver transplantation. Whole-study context: In this trial, immunosuppression withdrawal was attempted within 2 years of liver transplant. Three of eight recipients were HCV-positive; others had non-autoimmune, non-viral indications. TCRbeta sequencing after a pre-transplant mixed lymphocyte reaction identified graft-donor-reactive clones, later tracked in post-transplant blood.

Libraries were prepared by immunoSEQ multiplex PCR; TCRdb keeps only in-frame clonotypes and omits some of them. The repertoire holds about 4,800 clones, with over 40% as singletons. The sequence was obtained from a human patient who received a liver transplant. Some T cells may have come from the graft donor. Material for sequencing was CD4+ T cells from cultured PBMCs. The chain combines TRBV4-2 with TRBJ1-2; D unclear. The CDR3 DNA is TGTGCCAGCAGGCAACTAAACTATGGCTACACCTTC. This sequence encodes CASRQLNYGYTF.